What follows are 11 T cell receptor beta chains derived from one specimen sequenced in a study of blood T cell repertoires in COVID-19. TCRdb's table, derived via immunoSEQ multiplex PCR, lists solely in-frame clones and lacks some. The table lists 250,000 or so clones, approximately 81% of them singletons, with about 6.2% in the top ten. The sample was PBMCs or T cells enriched from blood (not recorded which). The source is a woman in her 50s who had been exposed to COVID-19.

V gene TRBV19 combines with J gene TRBJ1-4; 8 nucleotides align to TRBD1. The CDR3 extends over 14 amino acids. Germline V lookup: CDR1 LNHDA, CDR2 SQIVND (reference sequence). J lost 0 bases, V lost 6 bases, and 0 bases had no gene match. CDR3 sequence (DNA): TGTGCCAGTAGGGACAGGGCAACTAATGAAAAACTGTTTTTT. It translates to CASRDRATNEKLFF.

This chain joins TRBV7-2 and TRBJ2-2, with D possibly TRBD1 on 6 matching bases. This CDR3 is built from 13 residues. The V end was cut by 5 bases, the J end by 5 bases, with 9 bases between. Germline V gives CDR1 SGHTA, CDR2 FQGNSA. The CDR3 coding sequence is TGTGCCAGCAGCCAGGGGCCAACCGGGGAGCTGTTTTTT. This gives the protein CASSQGPTGELFF.

The chain recombines TRBV4-2 with TRBJ1-2, with D uncertain. This CDR3 is built from 13 residues. V was cut by 0 bases and J by 6 bases, with 8 bases left in between. Germline values: CDR1 LGHNA, CDR2 YNFKEQ. The CDR3 loop is CASSQEPADGYTF. CDR3 nucleotides: TGTGCCAGCAGCCAAGAGCCAGCGGATGGCTACACCTTC.

The chain combines TRBV19 with TRBJ1-2; no clear D. Per the germline V gene, CDR1 is LNHDA and CDR2 is SQIVND (reference sequence). The CDR3 is 15 residues long. Trimming removed 1 base from V and 0 bases from J, with 9 bases in between. CDR3 coding DNA: TGTGCCAGTAGTATAGGAGGAAATGCTAACTATGGCTACACCTTC. Residues: CASSIGGNANYGYTF.

J is TRBJ1-1 and V is TRBV7-9; D is unclear. Germline V gene data show CDR1 as SEHNR and CDR2 as FQNEAQ (reference sequence). V gave up 3 bases and J gave up 7 bases, with 9 bases separating them. The length of the CDR3 is 12 residues. This CDR3 reads CASSFPGGEAFF. CDR3 bases: TGTGCCAGCAGCTTCCCCGGAGGTGAAGCTTTCTTT.

The chain links TRBV3-1 (or the pseudogene TRBV3-2) to TRBJ1-5; 7 bases match TRBD1. This CDR3 is 15 amino acids long. The V segment lost 4 bases and the J segment 4 bases; nucleotides outside the gene matches: 7. Germline assignment: CDR1 LGHDT and CDR2 YNNKEL (reference sequence). The CDR3 protein is CASSPGTVSNQPQHF. For the CDR3, the DNA is TGTGCCAGCAGCCCCGGGACAGTGTCAAATCAGCCCCAGCATTTT.

The rearrangement uses TRBV10-3 and TRBJ1-5; 8 bases fit TRBD1. The CDR3 has 15 residues. Germline V gene sequence: CDR1 ENHRY, CDR2 SYGVKD. V shed 0 bases and J 5 bases; nucleotides not matched to a gene: 3. In DNA, the CDR3 is TGTGCCATCAGTGAGTCACAGGGGGGGGATCAGCCCCAGCATTTT. Protein: CAISESQGGDQPQHF.

The V call is TRBV5-6, the J call TRBJ2-7; 7 bases line up with TRBD2. The CDR3 loop spans 14 amino acids. Germline V gene data show CDR1 as SGHDT and CDR2 as YYEEEE. V was pared by 3 bases and J by 2 bases, with 5 bases of the junction left unmatched. This CDR3 is CASSSSGTTYEQYF. CDR3 coding DNA: TGTGCCAGCAGCTCTTCCGGGACTACCTACGAGCAGTACTTC.

This clone was counted once. Here the CDR3 reads CASRRDRGAEAFF. The CDR3 DNA reads TGTGCCAGCAGGCGTGACAGGGGCGCTGAAGCTTTCTTT. The rearrangement joins TRBV11-2 to TRBJ1-1, with 8 bases fitting TRBD1. The CDR3 spans 13 residues. V lost 6 bases, J lost 6 bases, and 6 bases stayed unmatched. Germline V gene data show CDR1 as SGHAT and CDR2 as FQNNGV. Looking up the rest from reference TRBV11-2 and TRBJ1-1 gives the full variable domain: EAGVAQSPRYKIIEKRQSVAFWCNPISGHATLYWYQQILGQGPKLLIQFQNNGVVDDSQLPKDRFSAERLKGVDSTLKIQPAKLEDSAVYLCASRRDRGAEAFFGQGTRLTVV.

V usage is TRBV20-1 and J usage is TRBJ1-5, with D unclear. The V and J ends lost 2 bases and 13 bases respectively, with 6 bases between them. Germline lookup yields CDR1 DFQATT and CDR2 SNEGSKA (reference sequence). This CDR3 spans 9 amino acids. Here the CDR3 reads CSARSQQHF. The CDR3, as DNA: TGCAGTGCTAGATCACAGCAGCATTTT.

The V and J genes are TRBV24-1 and TRBJ2-5, with D maybe TRBD2 (6 bases). V lost 2 bases and J lost 2, with 14 bases in between. The germline CDR1 and CDR2 sequences are KGHDR and SFDVKD. The CDR3 spans 16 residues. This CDR3 is CATSDSLWGVQETQYF. The CDR3 DNA reads as TGTGCCACCAGTGATTCCCTCTGGGGGGTGCAAGAGACCCAGTACTTC.